A selection of T cell receptor beta chains follows, all from one sample in a study of blood T cells in healthy people across ages. MiXCR, applied by TCRdb to the 5' RACE reads, yields one record per CDR3 protein. Here the sample spans over 1,500,000 distinct CDR3 sequences, roughly 49% being singletons. Specimen: blood. The receptors derive from a woman in her 40s in good health. CDR3s include the opening cysteine and the closing phenylalanine or tryptophan.

J	V	CDR3
TRBJ2-7	TRBV20-1	CSARVRRGSSYEQYF
TRBJ1-6	TRBV7-9	CASSPLLDSPLHF
TRBJ2-7	TRBV7-9	CASSFRPGTGTSSYEQYF
TRBJ2-2	TRBV20-1	CSAIFQPNTGELFF
TRBJ2-5	TRBV7-2	CASSAQGPTRETQYF
TRBJ1-6	TRBV7-9	CASSLERGSYNSPLHF
TRBJ2-3	TRBV7-2	CASSPPGLAGAADTQYF
TRBJ2-3	TRBV4-3	CASSHHPLSLTGTAQTSHTQYF
TRBJ2-7	TRBV12-3/TRBV12-4	CASSAPGQYYEQYF
TRBJ1-1	TRBV29-1	CSVEWQGNTEAFF
TRBJ2-7	TRBV18	CASSPRDRKTYEQYF
TRBJ2-5	TRBV29-1	CSVARTGGFIETQYF
TRBJ2-5	TRBV20-1	CSARDRISGGVGAQYF
TRBJ2-1	TRBV11-2	CASSLVLQGASQYNEQFF
TRBJ1-2	TRBV6-5	CASSNGRGYTF
TRBJ2-6	TRBV20-1	CSARDRAGAGANVLTF
TRBJ2-4	TRBV12-3/TRBV12-4	CASSQTELKGNIQYF
TRBJ1-2	TRBV4-2	CASSASPLTRGEDGYTF
TRBJ2-7	TRBV14	CVSSQPGTGGIGRLEQYF
TRBJ2-7	TRBV27	CASSLHPGPDNPYEQYF
TRBJ2-4	TRBV27	CASGLGKNIQYF
TRBJ2-3	TRBV18	CASSQGGITDTQYF
TRBJ2-5	TRBV20-1	CSAPIGGGQETQYF
TRBJ2-3	TRBV7-2	CASSLARTVTDTQYF
TRBJ2-3	TRBV6-5	CASSYRAGTSGGLDTQYF
TRBJ2-7	TRBV2	CASSDNYPPEQYF
-	TRBV9	CASSVGGRGGETQYF